The rows below give T cell receptor beta chains drawn from one sample of a study of blood T cell repertoires in COVID-19. Only in-frame clones appear in the TCRdb table, and some are missing; sequencing was by immunoSEQ multiplex PCR. This table has about 120,000 clones, 80% to 90% appearing once. Sequenced input: peripheral blood. The source of these receptors is a man in his 70s with active or convalescent COVID-19. The CDR3 runs from the conserved cysteine through the conserved F or W. A D gene is named only where the DNA matches it firmly.

d_call j_call v_call cdr3_aa
. TRBJ2-7 TRBV21-1 CASCPQGLAYEQYF
TRBD1 TRBJ1-2 TRBV18 CASSPRTGGFNYGYTF
. TRBJ2-5 TRBV6-5 CASRMVWRREETQYF
TRBD1 TRBJ1-2 TRBV28 CAILTGALFNYGYTF
. TRBJ1-6 TRBV6-5 CASSYSAGTANSPLHF
. TRBJ2-1 TRBV21-1 CAIPTDSYNEQFF
. TRBJ1-1 TRBV5-1 CASSLGQGSTEAFF
TRBD2 TRBJ2-7 TRBV28 CASKSAGGAYEQYF
. TRBJ1-4 TRBV28 CASSSSRDTTNEKLFF
TRBD2 TRBJ2-7 TRBV10-3 CAIRSSSGSGEQYF
. TRBJ1-1 TRBV5-1 CASSLSGGTTEAFF
TRBD1 TRBJ2-7 TRBV11-2 CASSYDRGGEQYF
. TRBJ1-2 TRBV3-1/TRBV3-2 CASSRSLYGYTF
TRBD1 TRBJ1-1 TRBV5-1 CASSKTTPSSRGAEAFF
. TRBJ1-4 TRBV28 CASSRRGGGNEKLFF
. TRBJ2-1 TRBV18 CASSPSNRENNEQFF
. TRBJ2-6 TRBV24-1 CATSAGSGANVLTF
TRBD1 TRBJ1-2 TRBV7-9 CASSPGTDGYTF
TRBD1 TRBJ1-1 TRBV6-5 CASNPRDRVSEAFF
TRBD1 TRBJ1-1 TRBV28 CASSLAGQGRTEAFF
. TRBJ1-1 TRBV28 CASSLLQGTEAFF
. TRBJ1-1 TRBV27 CASSLDFGRGEAFF
TRBD1 TRBJ2-4 TRBV25-1 CASQGQPRDIQYF
TRBD1 TRBJ1-5 TRBV10-3 CAISDRGLDQPQHF
. TRBJ2-1 TRBV12-1 CASSPGRGRPISYNEQFF
. TRBJ1-6 TRBV6-2/TRBV6-3 CASSYSRSPLHF
TRBD2 TRBJ2-3 TRBV7-9 CASSLGLAGEDTQYF
. TRBJ1-1 TRBV20-1 CSASGGANTEAFF
TRBD1 TRBJ1-6 TRBV6-4 CASSTTGGPGSPLHF
. TRBJ2-2 TRBV3-1/TRBV3-2 CASSYGTSGELFF
. TRBJ1-2 TRBV24-1 CATSDSLANYGYTF
. TRBJ1-5 TRBV24-1 CATSEQGQPQHF
TRBD1 TRBJ2-7 TRBV28 CASSLTGDSYEQYF
. TRBJ2-7 TRBV3-1/TRBV3-2 CASSQERTPKTYEQYF
TRBD1 TRBJ1-1 TRBV7-9 CASSLTGVVTEAFF
. TRBJ1-3 TRBV5-8 CASSSGTRGNTIYF
. TRBJ2-5 TRBV11-3 CASSWGSQETQYF
TRBD1 TRBJ2-7 TRBV28 CASSSGQGYEQYF
TRBD1 TRBJ1-2 TRBV7-2 CASILGTGFPNYGYTF
TRBD1 TRBJ1-3 TRBV27 CASSLSRGRGNTIYF
. TRBJ2-7 TRBV19 CASSINTAYEQYF
. TRBJ2-1 TRBV5-8 CASSLTGNNEQFF
TRBD1 TRBJ2-5 TRBV28 CASSLTGAQETQYF
. TRBJ2-5 TRBV4-1 CASSQDNSGQETQYF
TRBD1 TRBJ2-1 TRBV6-2/TRBV6-3 CASSPLTGVGNEQFF
TRBD1 TRBJ1-1 TRBV7-9 CASSLEGAGTEAFF
. TRBJ1-2 TRBV18 CASAVGETNYGYTF
TRBD1 TRBJ2-5 TRBV24-1 CATSEGQGARETQYF
TRBD1 TRBJ2-1 TRBV24-1 CATSDFRGRQFF
. TRBJ2-2 TRBV6-5 CASSYGLGSPGELFF
. TRBJ2-2 TRBV4-1 CASSQGEYTGELFF
. TRBJ1-1 TRBV29-1 CSVTPVSGNTEAFF
. TRBJ1-5 TRBV19 CASSAQGPRQPQHF